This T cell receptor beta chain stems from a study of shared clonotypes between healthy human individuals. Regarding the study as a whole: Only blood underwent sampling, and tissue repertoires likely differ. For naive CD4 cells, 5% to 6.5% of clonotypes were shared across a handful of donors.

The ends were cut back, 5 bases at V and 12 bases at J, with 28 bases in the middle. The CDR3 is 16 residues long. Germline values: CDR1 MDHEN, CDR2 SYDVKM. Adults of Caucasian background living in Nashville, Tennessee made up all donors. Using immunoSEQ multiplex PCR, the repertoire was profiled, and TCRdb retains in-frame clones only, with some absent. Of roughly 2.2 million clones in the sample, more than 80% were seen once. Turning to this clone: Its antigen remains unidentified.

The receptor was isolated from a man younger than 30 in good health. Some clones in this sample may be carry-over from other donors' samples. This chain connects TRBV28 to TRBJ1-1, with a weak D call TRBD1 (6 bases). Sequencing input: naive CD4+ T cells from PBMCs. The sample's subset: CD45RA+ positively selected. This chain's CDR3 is CASSPPPALGGRETFF. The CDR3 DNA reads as TGTGCCAGCAGTCCCCCGCCGGCCCTTGGGGGCAGGGAAACTTTCTTT.